Listed below are T cell receptor beta chains from one sample, sequenced in a study of T cell responses to AZD1222 COVID-19 vaccine. Profiling relied on immunoSEQ multiplex PCR, and the TCRdb table lists in-frame clones only, not all of them. The sample has tens of thousands of clones, about 82% seen once. Source: peripheral blood, taken 28 days after the second AZD1222 dose. The receptors were sampled from an adult who received the AZD1222 COVID-19 vaccine. Each CDR3 is given with its conserved first and last residue.

j_gene	v_gene	CDR3aa
TRBJ2-7	TRBV10-1	CASSSGYEQYF
TRBJ2-5	TRBV19	CASRVADQETQYF
TRBJ1-4	TRBV29-1	CSAMGQGNEKLFF
TRBJ2-2	TRBV5-1	CASSLVAMGPNTGELFF
TRBJ2-7	TRBV7-9	CASSREVGYEQYF
TRBJ1-1	TRBV6-5	CASRRGMTEAFF
TRBJ2-7	TRBV3-1/TRBV3-2	CASSQDFRVKYF
TRBJ1-5	TRBV7-9	CASSPGTGNQPQHF
TRBJ2-5	TRBV3-1/TRBV3-2	CASSPKGPLWETQYF
TRBJ2-2	TRBV7-2	CASSFGGGPNTGELFF
TRBJ1-1	TRBV29-1	CSVRGTDTEAFF
TRBJ1-4	TRBV19	CASSIKGKTNEKLFF
TRBJ1-4	TRBV28	CASSSMGQGIEKLFF
TRBJ1-2	TRBV7-9	CASSRDSNYGYTF
TRBJ1-5	TRBV6-5	CASSYSSHALQPQHF
TRBJ2-1	TRBV3-1/TRBV3-2	CASSLSLAGGGQFF
TRBJ2-7	TRBV7-3	CASSLDGGNYEQYF
TRBJ1-2	TRBV6-5	CASSYSTGGGYGYTF
TRBJ2-2	TRBV12-3/TRBV12-4	CASRSRGTGELFF
TRBJ1-2	TRBV11-2	CASSLGGRLGYTF
TRBJ1-1	TRBV7-6	CASSVRANTEAFF
TRBJ2-7	TRBV19	CASSTNPGDSYIHEQYF
TRBJ2-5	TRBV21-1	CASRNRDREQETQYF
TRBJ1-1	TRBV5-6	CASSLASRGHLSEKAEAFF
TRBJ2-5	TRBV2	CASAPLGGGRETQYF